This T cell receptor (beta chain) emerged from a study of cytomegalovirus exposure and HLA in healthy donors. Study conclusions and caveats: The authors later found TCR association rates varying by HLA locus, with DRB1 most and HLA-C fewest. The authors listed roughly 150 TCR beta chains as cytomegalovirus-associated.

It was with 60 Vbeta and 13 Jbeta primers that the PCR ran. Data came from immunoSEQ multiplex PCR; TCRdb stores just in-frame clones and leaves some out. The data hold approximately 140,000 clones, with about 80% observed a single time. Details on this clone: Its specificity is not known.

Trimming took 7 bases from V and 5 from J; bases not matched to a gene: 12. Germline V gene lookup returns CDR1 MDHEN and CDR2 SYDVKM. The CDR3 extends over 15 amino acids. The source material was PBMCs. The TCR originated in a woman between 40 and 55 years old in good health and CMV-seronegative. This chain connects TRBV28 to TRBJ1-2; 8 bases align to TRBD1. CDR3 in amino acids: CASTLSVGQAYGYTF. CDR3 DNA: TGTGCCAGCACCTTATCCGTGGGACAGGCTTATGGCTACACCTTC.